This T cell receptor (beta chain) was identified in a study of T cells in Graves' hyperthyroidism and ophthalmopathy. Study-level points and caveats: Progression to ophthalmopathy was predicted a median of roughly 6.6 months early. A model of 13 V-J pairs discriminated ophthalmopathy from stable hyperthyroidism.

CDR1 is SEHNR and CDR2 is FQNEAQ in the germline V gene (reference sequence). Trimming took 4 bases from V and 5 from J, leaving 15 bases between them. This CDR3 region has 15 residues. TCR beta CDR3 regions were amplified from RNA. A set of HTBI primers served as the primers for a first-round RT-PCR of the TCR CDR3. TCRdb re-analysed the multiplex PCR reads in MiXCR, keeping a single row per CDR3 protein. This sample has around 600,000 distinct CDR3 sequences; 13% to 15% occur once, and the top ten carry about 7%. Each 10 ml fresh peripheral blood draw supplied the PBMCs. This clonotype was counted at least ten times. Antigen unknown.

The rearrangement links TRBV7-9 to TRBJ2-1, with a tentative D call TRBD2 (5 bases). This TCR came from a woman between 18 and 29 years old with Graves' ophthalmopathy. Source material: blood. CDR3 bases: TGTGCCAGCAGCTCTCTCGGGGTGGGCCACAATGAGCAGTTCTTC. This codes for CASSSLGVGHNEQFF.